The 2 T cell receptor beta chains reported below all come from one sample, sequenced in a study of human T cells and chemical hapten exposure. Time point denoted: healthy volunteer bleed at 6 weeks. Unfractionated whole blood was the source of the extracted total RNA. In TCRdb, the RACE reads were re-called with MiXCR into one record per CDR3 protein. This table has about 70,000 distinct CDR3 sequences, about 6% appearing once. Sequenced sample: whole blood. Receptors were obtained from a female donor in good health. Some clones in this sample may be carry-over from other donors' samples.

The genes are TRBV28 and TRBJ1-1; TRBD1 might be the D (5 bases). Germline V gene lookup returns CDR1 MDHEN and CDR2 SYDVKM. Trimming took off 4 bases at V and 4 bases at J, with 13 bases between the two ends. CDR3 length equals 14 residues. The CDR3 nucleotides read TGTGCCAGCAGTTCGGGACCGCTCGGCACTGAAGCTTTCTTT. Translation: CASSSGPLGTEAFF.

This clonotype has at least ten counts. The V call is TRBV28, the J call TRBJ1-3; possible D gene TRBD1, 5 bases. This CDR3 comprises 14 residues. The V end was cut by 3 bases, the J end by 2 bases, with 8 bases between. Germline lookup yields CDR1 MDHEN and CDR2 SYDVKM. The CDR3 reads CASSLTDTGNTIYF. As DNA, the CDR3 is TGTGCCAGCAGTTTGACAGATACTGGAAACACCATATATTTT.